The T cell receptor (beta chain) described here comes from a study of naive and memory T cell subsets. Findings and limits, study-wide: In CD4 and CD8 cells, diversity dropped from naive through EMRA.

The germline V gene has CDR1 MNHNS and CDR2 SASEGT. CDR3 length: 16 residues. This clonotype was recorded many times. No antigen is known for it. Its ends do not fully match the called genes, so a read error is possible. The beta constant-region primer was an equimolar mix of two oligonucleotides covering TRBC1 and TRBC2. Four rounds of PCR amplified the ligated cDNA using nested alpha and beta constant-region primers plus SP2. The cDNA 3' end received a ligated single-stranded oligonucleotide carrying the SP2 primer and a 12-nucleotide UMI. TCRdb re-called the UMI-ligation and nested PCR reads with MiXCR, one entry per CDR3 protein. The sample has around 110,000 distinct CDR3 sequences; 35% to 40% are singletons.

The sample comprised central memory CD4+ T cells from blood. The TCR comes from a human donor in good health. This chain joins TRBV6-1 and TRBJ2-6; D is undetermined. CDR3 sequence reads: CASREGFKSGANVLTF. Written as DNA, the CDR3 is TGTGCCAGCAGGGAAGGGTTTAAGTCTGGGGCCAACGTCCTGACTTTC.